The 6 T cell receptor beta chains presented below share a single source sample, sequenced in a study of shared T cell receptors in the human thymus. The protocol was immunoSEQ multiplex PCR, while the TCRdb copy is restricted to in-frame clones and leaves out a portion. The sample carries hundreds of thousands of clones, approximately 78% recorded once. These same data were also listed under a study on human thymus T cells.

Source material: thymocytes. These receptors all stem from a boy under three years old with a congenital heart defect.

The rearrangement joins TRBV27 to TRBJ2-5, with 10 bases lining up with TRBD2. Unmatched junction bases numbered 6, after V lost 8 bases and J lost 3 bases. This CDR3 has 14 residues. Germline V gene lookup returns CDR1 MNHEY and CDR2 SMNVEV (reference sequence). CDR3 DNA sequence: TGTGCCAGCTCTAGCCTAGCGGGGGAAGAGACCCAGTACTTC. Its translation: CASSSLAGEETQYF.

In DNA, the CDR3 is TGTGCCAGCAGTCTTAGCGGGAGTGGTGGGGCCAACGTCCTGACTTTC. It yields the protein CASSLSGSGGANVLTF. The chain joins TRBV7-2 to TRBJ2-6, with 9 nucleotides matching TRBD2. This CDR3 comprises 16 residues. The germline V gene has CDR1 SGHTA and CDR2 FQGNSA. The V segment lost 6 bases and the J segment 3 bases; nucleotides outside the gene matches: 6.

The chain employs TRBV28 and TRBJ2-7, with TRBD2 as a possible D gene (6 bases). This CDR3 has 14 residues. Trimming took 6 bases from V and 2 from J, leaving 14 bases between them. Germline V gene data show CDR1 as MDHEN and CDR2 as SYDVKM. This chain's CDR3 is CASRPYGGTYEQYF. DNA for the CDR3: TGTGCCAGCAGACCATATGGCGGGACCTACGAGCAGTACTTC.

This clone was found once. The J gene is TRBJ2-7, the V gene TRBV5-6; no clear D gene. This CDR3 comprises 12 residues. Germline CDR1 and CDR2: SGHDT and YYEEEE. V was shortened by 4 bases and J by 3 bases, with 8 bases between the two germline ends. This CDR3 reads CASSKEIYEQYF. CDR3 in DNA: TGTGCCAGCAGCAAAGAGATCTACGAGCAGTACTTC.

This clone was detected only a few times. CDR3 bases: TGCGCCAGCAGCCAAGTTGAGTTTCCTTACAATGAGCAGTTCTTC. Its translation is CASSQVEFPYNEQFF. The chain links TRBV4-3 to TRBJ2-1, with unresolved D. Germline V gene data show CDR1 as LGHNA and CDR2 as YSLEER. Trimming stripped 1 base from V and 4 bases from J, with 11 bases between. The CDR3 totals 15 residues.

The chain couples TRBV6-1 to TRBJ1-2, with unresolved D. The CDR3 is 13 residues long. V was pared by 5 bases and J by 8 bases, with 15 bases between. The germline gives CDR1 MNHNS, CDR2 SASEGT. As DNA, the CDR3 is TGTGCCAGCAGTTCGCCCCCTAGGTGGGGCTACACCTTC. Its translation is CASSSPPRWGYTF.